This paragraph covers one T cell receptor beta chain sequence. Antigen: not known. The data belong to a study of T cell clones after liver transplantation. The overall study: Post-transplant blood was tracked for graft-donor-reactive T cell clones identified in a pre-transplant mixed lymphocyte reaction. Apart from a few HCV-positive recipients, transplants were for non-autoimmune, non-viral reasons. Subjects received no induction therapy and standard immunosuppression until randomization at 12-24 months post-transplant. Study-level results: A larger donor-reactive than third-party decline suggested partial antigen-specific deletion.

Clones were read by immunoSEQ multiplex PCR, and TCRdb kept only the in-frame ones, dropping some. The sample includes approximately 100,000 clones, around 80% of them seen just once. The sequence derives from a human patient who received a liver transplant. Part of the T cells may come from the graft donor. The source was CD4+ T cells from blood, collected approximately 45 months after liver transplant.

The CDR3 protein is CASSPDRSGEQYF. CDR3 DNA sequence: TGTGCCAGCAGCCCGGACAGGAGTGGCGAGCAGTACTTC. V and J are TRBV7-2 and TRBJ2-7, with 7 bases identical to TRBD1. J gave up 6 bases and V 5 bases, and 7 bases lay outside the gene matches. Germline V gives CDR1 SGHTA, CDR2 FQGNSA. The CDR3 runs 13 residues. Drawing the rest from reference TRBV7-2 and TRBJ2-7, the complete variable domain is GAGVSQSPSNKVTEKGKDVELRCDPISGHTALYWYRQSLGQGLEFLIYFQGNSAPDKSGLPSDRFSAERTGGSVSTLTIQRTQQEDSAVYLCASSPDRSGEQYFGPGTRLTVT.